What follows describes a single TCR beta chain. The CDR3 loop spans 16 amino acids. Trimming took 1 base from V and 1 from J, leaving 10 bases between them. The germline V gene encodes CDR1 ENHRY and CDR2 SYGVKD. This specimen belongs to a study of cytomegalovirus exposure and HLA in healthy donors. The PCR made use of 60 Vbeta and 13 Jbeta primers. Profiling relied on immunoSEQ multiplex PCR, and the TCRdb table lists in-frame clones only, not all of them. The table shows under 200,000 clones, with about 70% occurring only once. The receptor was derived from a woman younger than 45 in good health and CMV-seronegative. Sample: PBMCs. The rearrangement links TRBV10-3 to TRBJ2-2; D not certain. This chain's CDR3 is CAISEYDIRNTGELFF. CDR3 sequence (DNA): TGTGCCATCAGTGAGTATGACATAAGGAACACCGGGGAGCTGTTTTTT.